Presented here are 32 T cell receptor beta chains from one specimen sequenced in a study of cytomegalovirus exposure and HLA in healthy donors. Primers: 60 Vbeta forward and 13 Jbeta reverse. Method: immunoSEQ multiplex PCR; TCRdb's copy keeps in-frame clones and lacks some. Of some 130,000 clones in the sample, 80% were seen once. Sequenced sample: PBMCs. All receptors derive from a male donor in good health and CMV-seropositive.

The table lists this clone with a few counts. The chain combines TRBV27 with TRBJ2-2; D call uncertain. Germline V gene sequence: CDR1 MNHEY, CDR2 SMNVEV (reference sequence). V lost 0 bases, J lost 6 bases, and 5 bases lay in between. The CDR3 has 13 residues. DNA of the CDR3: TGTGCCAGCAGTTTATCTGGCCCCGGGGAGCTGTTTTTT. Translated, it gives CASSLSGPGELFF.

The V and J genes are TRBV15 and TRBJ2-7; no firm D call. Trimming cost V 0 bases and J 6 bases, with 6 bases left between them. There are 12 residues in the CDR3. From germline, CDR1 is LNHNV and CDR2 YYDKDF (reference sequence). In DNA, the CDR3 is TGTGCCACCAGCAGAGATCGAGGCGAGCAGTACTTC. As protein: CATSRDRGEQYF.

This clone came up once. The V call is TRBV15, the J call TRBJ1-5; no clear D gene. The V gene's germline CDR1 is LNHNV and CDR2 YYDKDF (reference sequence). V gave up 5 bases and J gave up 5 bases, with 13 bases separating them. CDR3 length: 14 residues. CDR3 amino acids: CATSEGDWDQPQHF. CDR3 bases: TGTGCCACCAGCGAGGGAGACTGGGATCAGCCCCAGCATTTT. Complete variable domain (other parts from reference TRBV15 and TRBJ1-5): DAMVIQNPRYQVTQFGKPVTLSCSQTLNHNVMYWYQQKSSQAPKLLFHYYDKDFNNEADTPDNFQSRRPNTSFCFLDIRSPGLGDTAMYLCATSEGDWDQPQHFGDGTRLSIL.

The chain couples TRBV5-1 to TRBJ1-1, with D maybe TRBD1 (6 bases). The germline V gene has CDR1 SGHRS and CDR2 YFSETQ. The CDR3 sequence is 14 residues long. Trimming cost V 0 bases and J 4 bases, with 10 bases left between them. The CDR3 here is CASSLEGGGTEAFF. DNA for the CDR3: TGCGCCAGCAGCTTGGAAGGGGGTGGCACTGAAGCTTTCTTT.

J is TRBJ2-7 and V is TRBV7-8, with TRBD1 as a possible D gene (7 bases). Germline V gene sequence: CDR1 SGHVS, CDR2 FQNEAQ. Trimming cost V 1 base and J 5 bases, with 15 bases left between them. The CDR3 runs 15 residues. CDR3 protein: CASSLDIGRGDEQYF. The DNA of the CDR3 is TGTGCCAGCAGCTTAGATATTGGCAGGGGGGACGAGCAGTACTTC.

The rearrangement links TRBV19 to TRBJ1-1; weak D call: TRBD1 (6 bases). The CDR3 runs 15 residues. From germline, CDR1 is LNHDA and CDR2 SQIVND (reference sequence). The V and J ends lost 7 bases and 3 bases respectively, with 18 bases between them. In DNA form, the CDR3 reads TGTGCCAGTACTACTGGGGGGGCGCGGGACACTGAAGCTTTCTTT. It yields the protein CASTTGGARDTEAFF.

The chain is built from TRBV14 and TRBJ2-5, with 13 bases matching TRBD2. The CDR3 spans 15 residues. V gave up 5 bases and J gave up 5 bases; unmatched junction bases: 5. Germline V gene lookup returns CDR1 SGHDN and CDR2 FVKESK. CDR3 nucleotide sequence: TGTGCCAGCAGCGCGACTAGCGGGGGGATCGAGACCCAGTACTTC. Protein: CASSATSGGIETQYF. Full variable domain (missing parts from reference TRBV14 and TRBJ2-5): EAGVTQFPSHSVIEKGQTVTLRCDPISGHDNLYWYRRVMGKEIKFLLHFVKESKQDESGMPNNRFLAERTGGTYSTLKVQPAELEDSGVYFCASSATSGGIETQYFGPGTRLLVL.

In this sample, this clone turned up once. This chain uses TRBV11-2 with TRBJ2-3; D is possibly TRBD2 (6 bases). From germline, CDR1 is SGHAT and CDR2 FQNNGV. CDR3 length: 16 residues. The V end was cut by 1 base, the J end by 1 base, with 12 bases between. The CDR3 DNA follows: TGTGCCAGCAGCTTAGTCTTTGGGGAGGGCACAGATACGCAGTATTTT. This sequence encodes CASSLVFGEGTDTQYF.

This chain connects TRBV7-6 to TRBJ2-3, with 9 positions matching TRBD2. CDR1 and CDR2 from the germline V gene are SGHVS and FNYEAQ. Trimming took 3 bases from V and 2 from J; bases not matched to a gene: 3. This CDR3 spans 15 amino acids. CDR3 amino acids: CASSFSGGDTDTQYF. Written as DNA, the CDR3 is TGTGCCAGCAGCTTTAGCGGGGGAGACACAGATACGCAGTATTTT.

The chain recombines TRBV5-1 with TRBJ1-2; D may be TRBD1 (5 bases). The CDR3 consists of 17 residues. With 4 bases removed from V and 7 bases from J, the gap between germline ends came to 26 bases. Per germline, CDR1 SGHRS and CDR2 YFSETQ. The CDR3 region has the DNA TGCGCCAGCAGCCACGAAATGGGGGACTACCTGGGGGGTGGCTACACCTTC. Amino acid sequence: CASSHEMGDYLGGGYTF.

This clone was seen once. This sequence joins TRBV7-8 and TRBJ2-5; TRBD2 aligns across 11 bases. This CDR3 region has 19 residues. CDR1 and CDR2 (germline): SGHVS, FQNEAQ. With V trimmed by 0 bases and J by 2 bases, 11 bases remained unmatched. The DNA of the CDR3 is TGTGCCAGCAGCTTAGCAGTCGGGACTAGCGGACTACTTCAAGAGACCCAGTACTTC. Translated, it gives CASSLAVGTSGLLQETQYF. The full variable domain, completed using reference TRBV7-8 and TRBJ2-5, is GAGVSQSPRYKVAKRGQDVALRCDPISGHVSLFWYQQALGQGPEFLTYFQNEAQLDKSGLPSDRFFAERPEGSVSTLKIQRTQQEDSAVYLCASSLAVGTSGLLQETQYFGPGTRLLVL.

This chain links TRBV5-1 with TRBJ2-7, with D perhaps TRBD1 (5 bases). Trimming removed 0 bases from V and 3 bases from J, with 13 bases in between. CDR1 and CDR2 from the germline V gene are SGHRS and YFSETQ. The length of the CDR3 is 15 residues. The CDR3 region has the DNA TGCGCCAGCAGCTTGGCCCAGGGTAGTTTCTACGAGCAGTACTTC. It codes for CASSLAQGSFYEQYF.

The chain combines TRBV11-3 with TRBJ2-1; TRBD2 agrees at 7 bases. With 5 bases clipped from V and 5 bases from J, the junction kept 9 bases outside the gene matches. Germline CDR1 SGHNT, CDR2 YENEEA. The CDR3 loop spans 15 amino acids. The CDR3 DNA reads TGTGCCAGCAGCCCATCCGGGACTACCGACAATGAGCAGTTCTTC. Residues: CASSPSGTTDNEQFF. Full variable domain (remainder filled in from reference TRBV11-3 and TRBJ2-1): EAGVVQSPRYKIIEKKQPVAFWCNPISGHNTLYWYLQNLGQGPELLIRYENEEAVDDSQLPKDRFSAERLKGVDSTLKIQPAELGDSAVYLCASSPSGTTDNEQFFGPGTRLTVL.

This chain uses TRBV7-9 with TRBJ2-2; 7 bases agree with TRBD1. The trim removed 6 bases at V and 2 bases at J, leaving 12 bases unmatched. The CDR3 contains 17 residues. Germline lookup yields CDR1 SEHNR and CDR2 FQNEAQ (reference sequence). As DNA, the CDR3 is TGTGCCAGCAGAGGCGTCGTTGGGACAGCAAACACCGGGGAGCTGTTTTTT. Its protein product is CASRGVVGTANTGELFF.

The genes are TRBV2 and TRBJ2-3, with TRBD2 as a possible D gene (6 bases). V lost 7 bases and J 3 bases, leaving 17 bases between the germline ends. CDR3 length equals 15 residues. Germline V gives CDR1 SNHLY, CDR2 FYNNEI. The CDR3 here is CASTSGGERTDTQYF. Written as DNA, the CDR3 is TGTGCCAGCACCAGCGGAGGGGAGAGGACAGATACGCAGTATTTT. The entire variable domain, with the rest obtained from reference TRBV2 and TRBJ2-3, is as follows: EPEVTQTPSHQVTQMGQEVILRCVPISNHLYFYWYRQILGQKVEFLVSFYNNEISEKSEIFDDQFSVERPDGSNFTLKIRSTKLEDSAMYFCASTSGGERTDTQYFGPGTRLTVL.

This clone was detected once. The chain is built from TRBV4-1 and TRBJ1-3; a possible D gene is TRBD1 (5 bases). Germline V CDR1 and CDR2: MGHRA, YSYEKL. The CDR3 totals 17 residues. The V end was cut by 1 base, the J end by 0 bases, with 13 bases between. The CDR3 DNA reads as TGCGCCAGCAGCCAAGTTGGGGCCTACTACTCTGGAAACACCATATATTTT. Amino acid sequence: CASSQVGAYYSGNTIYF.

The chain carries TRBV5-6 and TRBJ2-3; 8 bases agree with TRBD1. The CDR3 consists of 15 residues. V lost 5 bases to trimming and J lost 6 bases; unmatched junction nucleotides: 11. Germline CDR1 reads SGHDT; CDR2 reads YYEEEE. This CDR3 reads CASSILQGAWDTQYF. CDR3 bases: TGTGCCAGCAGTATTCTTCAGGGGGCATGGGATACGCAGTATTTT.

CDR3 sequence reads: CASSLTSGGELAYEQYF. In DNA form, the CDR3 reads TGCGCCAGCAGCTTGACTAGCGGGGGGGAACTTGCCTACGAGCAGTACTTC. J is TRBJ2-7 and V is TRBV10-2, with 14 bases matching TRBD2. CDR1 and CDR2 from the germline V gene are WSHSY and SAAADI. This CDR3 is 17 amino acids long. V lost 6 bases to trimming and J lost 2 bases; unmatched junction nucleotides: 9.

The chain recombines TRBV7-9 with TRBJ2-7; 10 nucleotides line up with TRBD2. Trimming cost V 4 bases and J 6 bases; bases outside gene matches: 3. The CDR3 runs to 13 residues. CDR1 and CDR2 from the germline V gene are SEHNR and FQNEAQ (reference sequence). CDR3 amino acids: CASSSGLASEQYF. CDR3 coding DNA: TGTGCCAGCAGCTCGGGACTAGCGTCCGAGCAGTACTTC.

The rearrangement uses TRBV5-6 and TRBJ2-5; D might be TRBD2 (6 bases). Germline lookup yields CDR1 SGHDT and CDR2 YYEEEE. The CDR3 is 14 residues long. V was trimmed by 4 bases and J by 8 bases, leaving 18 bases between them. In DNA form, the CDR3 reads TGTGCCAGCAGCGCATCGGGGACTCCCGGCACCCAGTACTTC. Translated: CASSASGTPGTQYF.

The J gene is TRBJ1-3, the V gene TRBV7-9, with TRBD1 matching 11 bases. The trim removed 5 bases at V and 0 bases at J, leaving 6 bases unmatched. Per the germline V gene, CDR1 is SEHNR and CDR2 is FQNEAQ (reference sequence). CDR3 length equals 17 residues. The CDR3 region is CASSPTGTGGSGNTIYF. CDR3 DNA: TGTGCCAGCAGCCCTACCGGGACAGGGGGCTCTGGAAACACCATATATTTT. Using reference TRBV7-9 and TRBJ1-3 for the parts outside the CDR3, the full variable domain is DTGVSQNPRHKITKRGQNVTFRCDPISEHNRLYWYRQTLGQGPEFLTYFQNEAQLEKSRLLSDRFSAERPKGSFSTLEIQRTEQGDSAMYLCASSPTGTGGSGNTIYFGEGSWLTVV.

The chain joins TRBV13 to TRBJ2-3; 12 bases align to TRBD1. The CDR3 has 16 amino acids. The junction had 6 bases not matched to a gene; V was cut back by 5 bases and J by 3 bases. Germline loops: CDR1 PRHDT, CDR2 FYEKMQ (reference sequence). The CDR3 is CASSDRDRGRTDTQYF. The DNA for the CDR3 is TGTGCCAGCAGCGACCGGGACAGGGGGCGTACAGATACGCAGTATTTT.

The V and J genes are TRBV28 and TRBJ1-2; TRBD1 matches at 10 bases. CDR3 length: 14 residues. V was clipped by 4 bases and J by 8 bases; unmatched bases: 7. Germline CDR1 reads MDHEN; CDR2 reads SYDVKM. The CDR3 protein is CASSSDRGLRGYTF. The CDR3 coding sequence is TGTGCCAGCAGTTCGGACAGGGGGTTGCGGGGCTACACCTTC.

This chain links TRBV12-5 with TRBJ1-2; D call uncertain. V was trimmed by 4 bases and J by 5 bases, leaving 23 bases between them. Looked up from germline, CDR1 is LGHNT and CDR2 is FRNRAP. There are 17 residues in the CDR3. CDR3 nucleotides: TGTGCTAGTGGTTCGGTCCTGACAAGGTTTCCCCTTTATGGCTACACCTTC. This codes for CASGSVLTRFPLYGYTF.

This clone was picked up one time. This sequence joins TRBV7-8 and TRBJ2-1; 11 bases are a match to TRBD2. V was clipped by 2 bases and J by 10 bases; unmatched bases: 7. This CDR3 is built from 15 residues. The V gene's germline CDR1 is SGHVS and CDR2 FQNEAQ. CDR3 in DNA: TGTGCCAGCAGCTTAAGTAGCGGGGGGGCGGGGGAGCAGTTCTTC. Translating it yields CASSLSSGGAGEQFF.

The J gene is TRBJ1-4, the V gene TRBV5-6, with a tentative D call TRBD1 (6 bases). Germline loops: CDR1 SGHDT, CDR2 YYEEEE. V lost 1 base to trimming and J lost 2 bases, with 12 bases between them. The CDR3 has 16 amino acids. The CDR3 loop reads CASSLITGSTNEKLFF. In nucleotides, the CDR3 is TGTGCCAGCAGCTTGATCACAGGGAGCACTAATGAAAAACTGTTTTTT.

The CDR3 loop is CASSQDAGYNSPLHF. CDR3 DNA sequence: TGCGCCAGCAGCCAAGATGCAGGGTATAATTCACCCCTCCACTTT. The chain joins TRBV4-1 to TRBJ1-6; tentative D call: TRBD1 (5 bases). The CDR3 contains 15 residues. Deletions cut 0 bases from V and 4 bases from J, with 7 bases between. The germline V gene encodes CDR1 MGHRA and CDR2 YSYEKL.

The V and J genes are TRBV7-3 and TRBJ2-3, with a possible D match to TRBD2 (6 bases). V was trimmed by 5 bases and J by 4 bases, leaving 16 bases between them. This CDR3 has 15 residues. Germline loops: CDR1 SGHTA, CDR2 FQGTGA. CDR3 region: CASSPMAGTPDTQYF. DNA for the CDR3: TGTGCCAGCAGCCCTATGGCGGGAACTCCAGATACGCAGTATTTT.

The J gene is TRBJ1-4, the V gene TRBV28; a possible D gene is TRBD1 (6 bases). V lost 3 bases to trimming and J lost 2 bases, with 13 bases between them. The CDR3 loop spans 16 amino acids. In germline, CDR1 is MDHEN, CDR2 SYDVKM. CDR3 region: CASSFWGGATNEKLFF. The CDR3 DNA reads TGTGCCAGCAGTTTCTGGGGGGGCGCCACTAATGAAAAACTGTTTTTT. The full variable domain, rest sourced from reference TRBV28 and TRBJ1-4, is DVKVTQSSRYLVKRTGEKVFLECVQDMDHENMFWYRQDPGLGLRLIYFSYDVKMKEKGDIPEGYSVSREKKERFSLILESASTNQTSMYLCASSFWGGATNEKLFFGSGTQLSVL.

This chain uses TRBV29-1 with TRBJ1-4; D is ambiguous. Trimming left V 6 bases short and J 7 bases short, with 18 bases between. Looked up from germline, CDR1 is SQVTM and CDR2 is ANQGSEA. There are 14 residues in the CDR3. The CDR3 region has the DNA TGCAGCGTCCGAGAGGATTTTCGCGTTGAAAAACTGTTTTTT. Amino acid sequence: CSVREDFRVEKLFF. The full variable domain, with the rest looked up from reference TRBV29-1 and TRBJ1-4, is SAVISQKPSRDICQRGTSLTIQCQVDSQVTMMFWYRQQPGQSLTLIATANQGSEATYESGFVIDKFPISRPNLTFSTLTVSNMSPEDSSIYLCSVREDFRVEKLFFGSGTQLSVL.

The V and J genes are TRBV27 and TRBJ1-5, with D possibly matching TRBD1 (5 bases). V was cut by 5 bases and J by 2 bases, with 13 bases left in between. The CDR3 totals 15 residues. Germline CDR1 and CDR2: MNHEY and SMNVEV (reference sequence). The CDR3 loop reads CASSPGGGGNQPQHF. The CDR3 region has the DNA TGTGCCAGCAGTCCCGGGGGGGGTGGCAATCAGCCCCAGCATTTT.

This clone was detected a few times. This chain connects TRBV20-1 to TRBJ2-7; tentative D call: TRBD1 (5 bases). Trimming pared 4 bases from V and 3 bases from J, leaving 7 bases between. The CDR3 spans 11 residues. From germline, CDR1 is DFQATT and CDR2 SNEGSKA (reference sequence). CDR3 in DNA: TGCAGTGCTACCAGGGACTACGAGCAGTACTTC. Encoded protein: CSATRDYEQYF.